The rows below give T cell receptor beta chains drawn from one sample of a study of graft-versus-host responses after intestinal transplantation. Clones were sequenced by immunoSEQ multiplex PCR, and TCRdb holds only the in-frame ones, with some missing. Seen here are some 14,000 clones, approximately 89% observed once, and the top ten hold 6.6%. The sequenced sample was bone marrow, obtained more than 120 days after intestinal transplantation. The receptors were sampled from a human patient who received an intestinal transplant, so some T cells may come from the graft donor. Both conserved end residues are part of each CDR3. A D gene is named only where the DNA matches it firmly. For some rows the clone size is stated as once, few or many, or as a class when expanded; others skip it.

V gene: TRBV9
J gene: TRBJ1-2
clone size: once
D gene: .
CDR3 length: 14
CDR3 DNA: TGTGCCAGCAGCGTAGCGGGACAAAACTATGGCTACACCTTC
CDR3 protein: CASSVAGQNYGYTF

V gene: TRBV27
J gene: TRBJ1-2
clone size: .
D gene: .
CDR3 length: 14
CDR3 DNA: TGTGCCAGCAGTCGACCCTACGGAGGGGGTGGCTACACCTTC
CDR3 protein: CASSRPYGGGGYTF

V gene: TRBV4-1
J gene: TRBJ1-4
clone size: .
D gene: .
CDR3 length: 14
CDR3 DNA: TGCGCCAGCAGCCAAGAGACGGGGCCCGAAAAACTGTTTTTT
CDR3 protein: CASSQETGPEKLFF

V gene: TRBV6-1
J gene: TRBJ2-7
clone size: .
D gene: .
CDR3 length: 14
CDR3 DNA: TGTGCCAGCAGTGAAGGAGGGGCCTCCTACGAGCAGTACTTC
CDR3 protein: CASSEGGASYEQYF

V gene: TRBV6-5
J gene: TRBJ2-7
clone size: .
D gene: TRBD2
CDR3 length: 16
CDR3 DNA: TGTGCCAGCAGTTTATTAGCGGGAGCCCCTACCTACGAGCAGTACTTC
CDR3 protein: CASSLLAGAPTYEQYF

V gene: TRBV7-8
J gene: TRBJ2-7
clone size: few
D gene: .
CDR3 length: 17
CDR3 DNA: TGTGCCAGCAGCTTAGTCTGGGGGGCAGGGAGGCCATACGAGCAGTACTTC
CDR3 protein: CASSLVWGAGRPYEQYF

V gene: TRBV6-5
J gene: TRBJ1-1
clone size: .
D gene: .
CDR3 length: 12
CDR3 DNA: TGTGCCAGCAGTTCGGGAGGCGGGGGGGCTTTCTTT
CDR3 protein: CASSSGGGGAFF

V gene: TRBV7-9
J gene: TRBJ2-1
clone size: .
D gene: .
CDR3 length: 18
CDR3 DNA: TGTGCCAGCAGCAGACGGGTTGTGCTGCTAAGCGGGCTCAATGAGCAGTTCTTC
CDR3 protein: CASSRRVVLLSGLNEQFF

V gene: TRBV4-1
J gene: TRBJ2-7
clone size: once
D gene: TRBD2
CDR3 length: 15
CDR3 DNA: TGCGCCAGCGCACTAGCGGGAGGGGATTCCTACGAGCAGTACTTC
CDR3 protein: CASALAGGDSYEQYF

V gene: TRBV28
J gene: TRBJ2-3
clone size: .
D gene: .
CDR3 length: 13
CDR3 DNA: TGTGCCAGCAGTCTAGCTTTAGCAGATACGCAGTATTTT
CDR3 protein: CASSLALADTQYF

V gene: TRBV10-1
J gene: TRBJ1-1
clone size: .
D gene: .
CDR3 length: 14
CDR3 DNA: TGCGCCAGCCGCCCAAAAGGCAGGGTCTCTGAAGCTTTCTTT
CDR3 protein: CASRPKGRVSEAFF

V gene: TRBV30
J gene: TRBJ1-1
clone size: few
D gene: .
CDR3 length: 13
CDR3 DNA: TGTGCCTGGAGTAATTCCAGGAGCACTGAAGCTTTCTTT
CDR3 protein: CAWSNSRSTEAFF

V gene: TRBV15
J gene: TRBJ2-1
clone size: .
D gene: .
CDR3 length: 15
CDR3 DNA: TGTGCCACGGCCGATGACCAAAGATCCTACAATGAGCAGTTCTTC
CDR3 protein: CATADDQRSYNEQFF

V gene: TRBV5-6
J gene: TRBJ1-1
clone size: medium-sized
D gene: .
CDR3 length: 12
CDR3 DNA: TGTGCCAGCAGCTTGAGAGGGACTGAAGCTTTCTTT
CDR3 protein: CASSLRGTEAFF

V gene: TRBV11-2
J gene: TRBJ2-7
clone size: .
D gene: TRBD2
CDR3 length: 13
CDR3 DNA: TGTGCCAGCAGCTTCACGGCGGGAGACGAGCAGTACTTC
CDR3 protein: CASSFTAGDEQYF

V gene: TRBV13
J gene: TRBJ2-7
clone size: once
D gene: .
CDR3 length: 12
CDR3 DNA: TGTGCCAGCAGCTTAGACCGGGGGGAGCAGTACTTC
CDR3 protein: CASSLDRGEQYF

V gene: TRBV13
J gene: TRBJ2-1
clone size: .
D gene: .
CDR3 length: 14
CDR3 DNA: TGTGCCAGCAGCTTTGGCGGGAACTACAATGAGCAGTTCTTC
CDR3 protein: CASSFGGNYNEQFF

V gene: TRBV18
J gene: TRBJ2-3
clone size: .
D gene: .
CDR3 length: 13
CDR3 DNA: TGTGCCAGCTCCCGGGACACCACAGATACGCAGTATTTT
CDR3 protein: CASSRDTTDTQYF